This TCR beta chain was captured in a study of blood T cell repertoires in COVID-19. The Seattle patients joined while their infection was active and were tracked longitudinally afterward. This CDR3 contains 13 residues. V was cut by 2 bases and J by 7 bases, with 10 bases left in between. Germline V gene data show CDR1 as SGHDT and CDR2 as YYEEEE. Libraries were prepared by immunoSEQ multiplex PCR; TCRdb keeps only in-frame clonotypes and omits some of them. Here the sample spans roughly 400,000 clones, around 87% being singletons. Sequenced: peripheral blood. This receptor was taken from a woman in her sixties with COVID-19, enrolled during active disease. The V call is TRBV5-6, the J call TRBJ1-5; no reliable D call. This chain's CDR3 is CASSFMGDQPQHF. DNA of the CDR3: TGTGCCAGCAGCTTTATGGGAGACCAGCCCCAGCATTTT. Drawing the rest from reference TRBV5-6 and TRBJ1-5, the complete variable domain is DAGVTQSPTHLIKTRGQQVTLRCSPKSGHDTVSWYQQALGQGPQFIFQYYEEEERQRGNFPDRFSGHQFPNYSSELNVNALLLGDSALYLCASSFMGDQPQHFGDGTRLSIL.